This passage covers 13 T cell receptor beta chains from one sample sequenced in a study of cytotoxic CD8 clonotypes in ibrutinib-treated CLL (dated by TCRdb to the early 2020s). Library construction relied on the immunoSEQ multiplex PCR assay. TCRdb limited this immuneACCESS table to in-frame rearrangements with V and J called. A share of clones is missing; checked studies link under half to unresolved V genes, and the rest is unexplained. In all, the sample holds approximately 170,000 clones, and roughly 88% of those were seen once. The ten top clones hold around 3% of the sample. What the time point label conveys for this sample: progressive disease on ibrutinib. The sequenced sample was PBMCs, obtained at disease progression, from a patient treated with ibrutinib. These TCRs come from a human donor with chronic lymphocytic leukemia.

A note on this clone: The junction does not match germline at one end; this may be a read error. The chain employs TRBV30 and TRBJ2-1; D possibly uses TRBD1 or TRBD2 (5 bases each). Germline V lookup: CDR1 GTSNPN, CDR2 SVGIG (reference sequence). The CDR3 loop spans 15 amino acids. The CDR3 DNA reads TGTGCCTGGAGTGTACCCGGGACCGCTCGTCATGAGGAGTTCTTC. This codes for CAWSVPGTARHEEFF. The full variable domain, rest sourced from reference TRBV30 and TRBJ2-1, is SQTIHQWPATLVQPVGSPLSLECTVEGTSNPNLYWYRQAAGRGLQLLFYSVGIGQISSEVPQNLSASRPQDRQFILSSKKLLLSDSGFYLCAWSVPGTARHEEFFGPGTRLTVL.

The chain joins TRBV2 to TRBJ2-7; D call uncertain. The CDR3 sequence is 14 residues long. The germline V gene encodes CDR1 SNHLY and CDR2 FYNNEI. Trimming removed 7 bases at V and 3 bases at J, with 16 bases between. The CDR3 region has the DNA TGTGCCAGCACCCCAAAACCTGTAGACTACGAGCAGTACTTC. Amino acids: CASTPKPVDYEQYF.

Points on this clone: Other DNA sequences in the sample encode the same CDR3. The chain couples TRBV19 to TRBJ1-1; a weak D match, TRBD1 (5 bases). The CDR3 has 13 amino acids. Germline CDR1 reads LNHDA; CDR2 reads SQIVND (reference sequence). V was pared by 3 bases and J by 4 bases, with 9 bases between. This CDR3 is CASSIQGSTEAFF. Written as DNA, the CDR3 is TGTGCCAGTAGTATCCAGGGCTCCACTGAAGCTTTCTTT.

CDR3 bases: TGCAGCGTTGAAAGCGAAATCTCTGGAAACACCATATATTTT. Its protein is CSVESEISGNTIYF. The V gene is TRBV29-1, the J gene TRBJ1-3; no definite D call. This CDR3 has 14 residues. CDR1 and CDR2 from the germline V gene are SQVTM and ANQGSEA. Trimming took 2 bases from V and 0 from J, leaving 8 bases between them.

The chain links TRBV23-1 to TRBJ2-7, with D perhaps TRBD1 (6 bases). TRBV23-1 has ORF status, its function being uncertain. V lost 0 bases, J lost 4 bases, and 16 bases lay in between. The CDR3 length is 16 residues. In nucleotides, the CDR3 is TGCGCCAGCAGTCAATCAAGGCAGGGGAAGTTTTACGAGCAGTACTTC. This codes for CASSQSRQGKFYEQYF.

The CDR3 nucleotides are TGTGCCAGCACCGAGGGGCGAGATCAGCCCCAGCATTTT. Amino acid sequence: CASTEGRDQPQHF. This rearrangement joins TRBV2 to TRBJ1-5; a weak D match, TRBD1 (5 bases). Germline assignment: CDR1 SNHLY and CDR2 FYNNEI. Trimming took off 7 bases at V and 5 bases at J, with 12 bases between the two ends. The CDR3 consists of 13 residues.

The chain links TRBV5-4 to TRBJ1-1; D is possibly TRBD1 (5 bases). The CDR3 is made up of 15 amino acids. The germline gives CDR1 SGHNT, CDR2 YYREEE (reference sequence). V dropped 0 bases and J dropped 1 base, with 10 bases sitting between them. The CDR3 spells CASSLAKRGNTEAFF. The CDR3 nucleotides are TGTGCCAGCAGCTTGGCCAAGAGGGGGAACACTGAAGCTTTCTTT.

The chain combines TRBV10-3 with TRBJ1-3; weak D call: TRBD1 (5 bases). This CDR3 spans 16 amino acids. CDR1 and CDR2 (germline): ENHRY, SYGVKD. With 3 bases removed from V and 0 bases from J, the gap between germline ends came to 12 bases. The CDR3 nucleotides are TGTGCCATCAGTGATTTTGGGCAGGGCTCTGGAAACACCATATATTTT. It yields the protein CAISDFGQGSGNTIYF.

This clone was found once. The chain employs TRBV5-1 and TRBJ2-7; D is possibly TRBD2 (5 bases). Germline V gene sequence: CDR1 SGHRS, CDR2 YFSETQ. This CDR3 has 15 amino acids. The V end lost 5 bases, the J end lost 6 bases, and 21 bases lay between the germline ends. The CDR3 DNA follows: TGCGCCAGCAGGTTTACCGCCGGGAACGATGGCGAGCAGTACTTC. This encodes CASRFTAGNDGEQYF.

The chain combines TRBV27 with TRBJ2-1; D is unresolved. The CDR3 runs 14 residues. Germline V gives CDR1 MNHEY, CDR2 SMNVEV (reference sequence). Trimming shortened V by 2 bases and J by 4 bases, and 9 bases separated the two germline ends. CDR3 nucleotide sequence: TGTGCCAGCAGTTTAGGAACTACGTACAATGAGCAGTTCTTC. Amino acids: CASSLGTTYNEQFF.

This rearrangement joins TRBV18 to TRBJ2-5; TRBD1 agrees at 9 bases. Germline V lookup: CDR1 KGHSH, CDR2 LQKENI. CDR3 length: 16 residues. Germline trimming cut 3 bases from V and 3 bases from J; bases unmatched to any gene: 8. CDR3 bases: TGTGCCAGCTCACCGCTGACAGGGGGTCGGGAAGAGACCCAGTACTTC. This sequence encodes CASSPLTGGREETQYF.

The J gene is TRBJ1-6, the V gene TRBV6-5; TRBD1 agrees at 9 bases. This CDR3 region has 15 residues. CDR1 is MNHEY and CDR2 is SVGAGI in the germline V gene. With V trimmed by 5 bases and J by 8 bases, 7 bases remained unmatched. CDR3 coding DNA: TGTGCCAGCAGTGGGGACAGGGAATACGATTCACCCCTCCACTTT. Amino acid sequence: CASSGDREYDSPLHF.

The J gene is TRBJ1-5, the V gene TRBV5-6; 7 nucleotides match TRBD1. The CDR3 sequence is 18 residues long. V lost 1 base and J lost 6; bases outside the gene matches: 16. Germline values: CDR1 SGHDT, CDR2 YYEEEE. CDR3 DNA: TGTGCCAGCAGCTTGACAGGGGATACCGGTGGGTTTGGTCAGCCCCAGCATTTT. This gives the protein CASSLTGDTGGFGQPQHF. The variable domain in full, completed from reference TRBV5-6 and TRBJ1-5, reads DAGVTQSPTHLIKTRGQQVTLRCSPKSGHDTVSWYQQALGQGPQFIFQYYEEEERQRGNFPDRFSGHQFPNYSSELNVNALLLGDSALYLCASSLTGDTGGFGQPQHFGDGTRLSIL.